The source of this T cell receptor beta chain is a study of sequential checkpoint blockade in melanoma. As for the study in general: Arm A got nivolumab then ipilimumab; arm B the reverse, 1:1.

This CDR3 spans 15 amino acids. Per germline, CDR1 SGHDN and CDR2 FVKESK. V gave up 4 bases and J gave up 5 bases, with 15 bases separating them. Some clones are missing from TCRdb's copy, which holds only in-frame ones; the method was immunoSEQ multiplex PCR. This repertoire shows some 40,000 clones, roughly 88% found once; its top ten account for 9.5% to 15%. Treatment specified: randomized to nivolumab then ipilimumab (arm A) or the reverse (arm B). DNA-damaging chemotherapy had not been given to any patient beforehand. PBMC sorting kept live CD3+CD8+ cells without CD19 or CD56. Sequenced material: CD8+ T cells sorted from blood (inferred from file names), taken from a patient given nivolumab and ipilimumab in sequence. V usage is TRBV14 and J usage is TRBJ2-4; maybe TRBD1 (6 bases). This TCR was recovered from a human donor with melanoma. The CDR3 sequence is CASSLQGPPENIQYF. CDR3 coding DNA: TGTGCCAGCAGCCTACAGGGCCCACCGGAAAACATTCAGTACTTC.